The 12 T cell receptor beta chains given below trace back to one sample, sequenced in a study of brain T cells in children with intractable seizures. The protocol was immunoSEQ multiplex PCR, while the TCRdb copy is restricted to in-frame clones and leaves out a portion. The data hold roughly 80,000 clones, with 90% to 95% observed a single time. This sample comprised peripheral blood, obtained at surgery. These receptor sequences come from a girl aged 2 to 9 with Rasmussen encephalitis and intractable seizures.

The table lists this clone with a few counts. Other DNA sequences in the same sample also yield this CDR3. The genes are TRBV7-2 and TRBJ1-3; tentative D call: TRBD1 (5 bases). Germline V lookup: CDR1 SGHTA, CDR2 FQGNSA. Trimming stripped 1 base from V and 0 bases from J, with 7 bases between. This CDR3 has 15 amino acids. The CDR3: CASSLGGSSGNTIYF. The CDR3 DNA follows: TGTGCCAGCAGCTTAGGGGGGAGCTCTGGAAACACCATATATTTT.

The V call is TRBV18, the J call TRBJ2-1; 9 bases map to TRBD1. The CDR3 loop spans 16 amino acids. The germline V gene has CDR1 KGHSH and CDR2 LQKENI. Trimming at V came to 4 bases and at J to 4 bases, leaving 8 bases not matched to a gene. The DNA of the CDR3 is TGTGCCAGCTCACTGCTCCGGGACAGGGAATACAATGAGCAGTTCTTC. Translated, it gives CASSLLRDREYNEQFF.

This chain links TRBV5-1 with TRBJ1-4; the D gene is possibly TRBD1 (5 bases). Trimming pared 0 bases from V and 4 bases from J, leaving 7 bases between. The CDR3 is made up of 14 amino acids. The V gene's germline CDR1 is SGHRS and CDR2 YFSETQ. DNA for the CDR3: TGCGCCAGCAGCTTGGGGGGCAGTAATGAAAAACTGTTTTTT. It translates to CASSLGGSNEKLFF. Based on the CDR3 plus reference TRBV5-1 and TRBJ1-4, the full variable domain is KAGVTQTPRYLIKTRGQQVTLSCSPISGHRSVSWYQQTPGQGLQFLFEYFSETQRNKGNFPGRFSGRQFSNSRSEMNVSTLELGDSALYLCASSLGGSNEKLFFGSGTQLSVL.

The genes are TRBV7-8 and TRBJ1-6; no definite D call. V lost 6 bases, J lost 0 bases, and 15 bases lay in between. The CDR3 totals 17 residues. Germline loops: CDR1 SGHVS, CDR2 FQNEAQ. The CDR3 sequence: CASRQGSSSSYNSPLHF. Here the CDR3 DNA reads TGTGCCAGCAGACAAGGGTCGTCCAGCTCCTATAATTCACCCCTCCACTTT.

About this clone: Other nucleotide sequences from this sample produce the same CDR3. V and J are TRBV19 and TRBJ1-5, with 10 bases lining up with TRBD1. V lost 3 bases, J lost 7 bases, and 3 bases stayed unmatched. This CDR3 spans 14 amino acids. Germline V gene sequence: CDR1 LNHDA, CDR2 SQIVND (reference sequence). The CDR3 nucleotides read TGTGCCAGTAGTATCCGGGACAGGGGCCAGCCCCAGCATTTT. Its translation is CASSIRDRGQPQHF.

Comment on this clone: The junction and the germline gene differ at one end; a read error may be behind it. The chain joins TRBV6-5 to TRBJ1-2; tentative D call: TRBD1 (6 bases). The germline gives CDR1 MNHEY, CDR2 SVGAGI. There are 13 residues in the CDR3. CDR3: CASSPQGGGTHNF. The CDR3, as DNA: TGTGCCAGCAGCCCCCAAGGGGGGGGGACACATAATTTC.

This chain's CDR3 is CASSLETSGSYEQYF. DNA of the CDR3: TGTGCCAGCAGTTTGGAGACTAGCGGGAGTTACGAGCAGTACTTC. The chain links TRBV6-2 or TRBV6-3 to TRBJ2-7, with TRBD2 identical over 12 bases. The trim removed 4 bases at V and 4 bases at J, leaving 5 bases unmatched. In germline, CDR1 is MNHEY, CDR2 SVGEGT. CDR3 length: 15 amino acids.

The V gene is TRBV24-1, the J gene TRBJ2-1; TRBD2 aligns across 7 bases. The CDR3 runs 20 residues. CDR1 is KGHDR, CDR2 SFDVKD, per germline. J lost 4 bases, V lost 1 base, and 18 bases had no gene match. As DNA, the CDR3 is TGTGCCACCAGTGATTTTAATGTTTCGGCTAGCGGAACCCCATACAATGAGCAGTTCTTC. Amino acids: CATSDFNVSASGTPYNEQFF.

This chain joins TRBV5-6 and TRBJ2-3, with D perhaps matching TRBD1 (5 bases). This CDR3 has 15 amino acids. V lost 0 bases, J lost 0 bases, and 8 bases lay in between. Germline CDR1 SGHDT, CDR2 YYEEEE. The DNA of the CDR3 is TGTGCCAGCAGCTTGGACAGGCGTAGCACAGATACGCAGTATTTT. Translation: CASSLDRRSTDTQYF. Drawing the rest from reference TRBV5-6 and TRBJ2-3, the complete variable domain is DAGVTQSPTHLIKTRGQQVTLRCSPKSGHDTVSWYQQALGQGPQFIFQYYEEEERQRGNFPDRFSGHQFPNYSSELNVNALLLGDSALYLCASSLDRRSTDTQYFGPGTRLTVL.

The J gene is TRBJ2-2, the V gene TRBV7-3, with no clear D. CDR3 length: 14 amino acids. Germline CDR1 SGHTA, CDR2 FQGTGA. V gave up 1 base and J gave up 0 bases, with 3 bases separating them. CDR3 sequence reads: CASSLNSNTGELFF. The CDR3 region has the DNA TGTGCCAGCAGCTTAAATTCGAACACCGGGGAGCTGTTTTTT.

V and J are TRBV28 and TRBJ1-6, with TRBD1 identical over 9 bases. The V segment lost 5 bases and the J segment 7 bases; nucleotides outside the gene matches: 9. The length of the CDR3 is 16 residues. The germline V gene encodes CDR1 MDHEN and CDR2 SYDVKM. CDR3 residues: CASSPHTGGGNSPLHF. CDR3 in DNA: TGTGCCAGCAGTCCCCACACAGGGGGCGGAAATTCACCCCTCCACTTT.

The rearrangement uses TRBV10-3 and TRBJ2-2; D not resolved. V lost 2 bases to trimming and J lost 2 bases, with 6 bases between them. The CDR3 is 14 residues long. Germline assignment: CDR1 ENHRY and CDR2 SYGVKD. CDR3 nucleotide sequence: TGTGCCATCAGTGAGGAACATAACACCGGGGAGCTGTTTTTT. Residues: CAISEEHNTGELFF.